A single sample is the source of the 17 T cell receptor beta chains below, sequenced in a study of radiotherapy plus CTLA-4 blockade in lung cancer. Clones were sequenced by immunoSEQ multiplex PCR, and TCRdb holds only the in-frame ones, with some missing. The sample holds 55,000 to 65,000 clones, around 80% seen once. The source was peripheral blood, collected from a patient treated with radiotherapy plus ipilimumab. The receptors here all came from a human donor with non-small cell lung cancer who had a partial response to radiotherapy plus ipilimumab.

J is TRBJ1-6 and V is TRBV7-6; 7 nucleotides agree with TRBD1. The CDR3 extends over 17 amino acids. The V gene end was trimmed by 5 bases and the J gene end by 6 bases; junction bases not matched to a gene: 13. Germline CDR1 reads SGHVS; CDR2 reads FNYEAQ. As DNA, the CDR3 is TGTGCCAGCAGCCCAGCCCCCGCAGGACAGGTTAATTCACCCCTCCACTTT. As protein: CASSPAPAGQVNSPLHF.

This clone appeared a single time. This chain connects TRBV9 to TRBJ1-2; TRBD1 matches at 10 bases. Germline values: CDR1 SGDLS, CDR2 YYNGEE. The CDR3 is 15 amino acids. With V trimmed by 7 bases and J by 5 bases, 11 bases remained unmatched. For the CDR3, the DNA is TGTGCCAGCGCACGGGTGACAGGGGGCGCTTATGGCTACACCTTC. Residues: CASARVTGGAYGYTF.

V is TRBV6-6 and J is TRBJ2-1; the match to TRBD1 covers 11 bases. V was clipped by 6 bases and J by 7 bases; unmatched bases: 8. CDR1 is MNHNY, CDR2 SVGAGI, per germline (reference sequence). This CDR3 region has 15 residues. In nucleotides, the CDR3 is TGTGCCAGCAGCCTAGTTGGGACAGGGGGGAATGAGCAGTTCTTC. As protein: CASSLVGTGGNEQFF.

This clone was counted a single time. This chain connects TRBV5-1 to TRBJ2-7; TRBD2 agrees at 8 bases. The CDR3 is made up of 15 amino acids. CDR1 is SGHRS and CDR2 is YFSETQ in the germline V gene. Trimming took 0 bases from V and 4 from J; bases not matched to a gene: 6. CDR3 nucleotide sequence: TGCGCCAGCAGCTTGGCAGGGACTAGTCTTTACGAGCAGTACTTC. This gives the protein CASSLAGTSLYEQYF.

This chain links TRBV11-3 with TRBJ2-2; a possible D gene is TRBD2 (7 bases). Trimming cost V 3 bases and J 4 bases, with 15 bases left between them. Germline CDR1 SGHNT, CDR2 YENEEA. This CDR3 spans 16 amino acids. CDR3 sequence reads: CASSLGGARSTGELFF. The CDR3 nucleotides read TGTGCCAGCAGCTTGGGGGGGGCGAGGTCCACCGGGGAGCTGTTTTTT.

The chain couples TRBV29-1 to TRBJ2-2; D is possibly TRBD1 (5 bases). Germline CDR1 reads SQVTM; CDR2 reads ANQGSEA. This CDR3 region has 15 residues. V gave up 1 base and J gave up 2 bases, with 11 bases separating them. The CDR3 loop is CSVEVGAGNTGELFF. The CDR3 DNA reads TGCAGCGTTGAAGTTGGGGCCGGTAACACCGGGGAGCTGTTTTTT.

The rearrangement joins TRBV7-3 to TRBJ2-7; 8 nucleotides line up with TRBD1. The junction had 4 bases not matched to a gene; V was cut back by 2 bases and J by 4 bases. CDR1 is SGHTA, CDR2 FQGTGA, per germline. The CDR3 is 14 amino acids. The CDR3 protein is CASSLGQGAYEQYF. The CDR3 nucleotides read TGTGCCAGCAGCTTAGGCCAGGGGGCTTACGAGCAGTACTTC. Variable domain in full (rest from reference TRBV7-3 and TRBJ2-7): GAGVSQTPSNKVTEKGKYVELRCDPISGHTALYWYRQSLGQGPEFLIYFQGTGAADDSGLPNDRFFAVRPEGSVSTLKIQRTERGDSAVYLCASSLGQGAYEQYFGPGTRLTVT.

V and J are TRBV7-8 and TRBJ1-2; no firm D call. This CDR3 spans 12 amino acids. CDR1 is SGHVS, CDR2 FQNEAQ, per germline. Trimming removed 5 bases at V and 7 bases at J, with 11 bases between. CDR3 residues: CASSRIGGGYTF. The CDR3 nucleotides are TGTGCCAGCAGCCGAATTGGAGGTGGCTACACCTTC.

The rearrangement joins TRBV5-1 to TRBJ1-2, with D uncertain. The CDR3 runs 14 residues. CDR1 SGHRS and CDR2 YFSETQ come from the germline V gene. The ends were cut back, 3 bases at V and 2 bases at J, with 11 bases in the middle. The CDR3, as DNA: TGCGCCAGCAGCTCGGCGGGCGGCAACTATGGCTACACCTTC. Protein sequence: CASSSAGGNYGYTF.

The CDR3 DNA follows: TGTGCCAGCACCAGGCAGGTGAACACTGAAGCTTTCTTT. Amino acids: CASTRQVNTEAFF. The chain links TRBV6-1 to TRBJ1-1; no firm D call. V was trimmed by 7 bases and J by 0 bases, leaving 9 bases between them. The CDR3 covers 13 residues. The germline CDR1 and CDR2 sequences are MNHNS and SASEGT.

This sequence joins TRBV5-4 and TRBJ1-1; D gene unclear. Trimming cost V 0 bases and J 4 bases, with 10 bases left between them. CDR3 length: 14 amino acids. CDR1 SGHNT and CDR2 YYREEE come from the germline V gene (reference sequence). The CDR3 loop is CASSLEGGSTEAFF. The CDR3 DNA reads TGTGCCAGCAGCTTGGAGGGAGGTTCCACTGAAGCTTTCTTT.

The chain uses TRBV6-5 and TRBJ1-2; D uncertain. Germline loops: CDR1 MNHEY, CDR2 SVGAGI. V lost 5 bases and J lost 2, with 9 bases in between. The CDR3 is 13 amino acids. CDR3 in DNA: TGTGCCAGCAGTACGGGAGGGAACTATGGCTACACCTTC. Translation gives CASSTGGNYGYTF.

The rearrangement joins TRBV6-5 to TRBJ1-6; 9 nucleotides match TRBD1. Per germline, CDR1 MNHEY and CDR2 SVGAGI. The J segment lost 6 bases and the V segment lost 6 bases, leaving 6 bases of the junction unmatched. This CDR3 comprises 15 residues. CDR3 coding DNA: TGTGCCAGCAGGGACAGGGGAAGGATTAATTCACCCCTCCACTTT. Translating it yields CASRDRGRINSPLHF.

The chain carries TRBV5-6 and TRBJ2-5; D is undetermined. V lost 0 bases and J 2 bases, leaving 5 bases between the germline ends. The CDR3 is 13 residues long. Per germline, CDR1 SGHDT and CDR2 YYEEEE. The CDR3 DNA reads TGTGCCAGCAGCTTGGATGCGCAAGAGACCCAGTACTTC. This gives the protein CASSLDAQETQYF.

This clone has a single count. This sequence joins TRBV2 and TRBJ1-5, with D uncertain. Trimming took off 6 bases at V and 0 bases at J, with 9 bases between the two ends. CDR3 length: 14 amino acids. Germline V gene data show CDR1 as SNHLY and CDR2 as FYNNEI. For the CDR3, the DNA is TGTGCCAGCAGAACAGTCGTTAGCAATCAGCCCCAGCATTTT. Its protein is CASRTVVSNQPQHF. Complete variable domain (other parts from reference TRBV2 and TRBJ1-5): EPEVTQTPSHQVTQMGQEVILRCVPISNHLYFYWYRQILGQKVEFLVSFYNNEISEKSEIFDDQFSVERPDGSNFTLKIRSTKLEDSAMYFCASRTVVSNQPQHFGDGTRLSIL.

J is TRBJ1-2 and V is TRBV6-5, with 9 bases that match TRBD1. This CDR3 comprises 15 residues. V lost 6 bases and J lost 5; bases outside the gene matches: 10. Germline V lookup: CDR1 MNHEY, CDR2 SVGAGI. The CDR3 coding sequence is TGTGCCAGCAGGCCACCCGGGACAGGGACATATGGCTACACCTTC. This sequence encodes CASRPPGTGTYGYTF.

The rearrangement uses TRBV11-3 and TRBJ2-2; possibly TRBD2 for D (5 bases). V gave up 0 bases and J gave up 0 bases, with 8 bases separating them. The CDR3 has 16 amino acids. Germline V gives CDR1 SGHNT, CDR2 YENEEA. CDR3 DNA sequence: TGTGCCAGCAGCTTAGAATCGGGGTCGAACACCGGGGAGCTGTTTTTT. Its translation: CASSLESGSNTGELFF. Looking up the rest from reference TRBV11-3 and TRBJ2-2 gives the full variable domain: EAGVVQSPRYKIIEKKQPVAFWCNPISGHNTLYWYLQNLGQGPELLIRYENEEAVDDSQLPKDRFSAERLKGVDSTLKIQPAELGDSAVYLCASSLESGSNTGELFFGEGSRLTVL.